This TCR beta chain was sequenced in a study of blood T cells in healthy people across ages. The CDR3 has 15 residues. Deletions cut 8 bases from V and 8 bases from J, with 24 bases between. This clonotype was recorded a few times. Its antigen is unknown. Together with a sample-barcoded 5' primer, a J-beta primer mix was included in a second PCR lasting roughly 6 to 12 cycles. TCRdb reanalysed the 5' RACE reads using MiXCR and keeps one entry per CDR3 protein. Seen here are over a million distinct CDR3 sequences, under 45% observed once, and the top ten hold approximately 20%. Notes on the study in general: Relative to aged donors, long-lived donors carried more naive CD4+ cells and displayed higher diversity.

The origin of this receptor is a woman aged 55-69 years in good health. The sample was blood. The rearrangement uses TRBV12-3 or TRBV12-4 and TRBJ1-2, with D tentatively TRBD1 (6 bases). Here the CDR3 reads CASAPPRGGIRGYTF. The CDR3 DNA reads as TGTGCCAGCGCCCCCCCCCGCGGGGGCATTAGGGGCTACACCTTC.